What follows is one T cell receptor (beta chain) and its context. The antigen is not known. This sample was taken from a study of blood T cells in healthy people across ages. Broader study findings: There was no known CMV status for donors, so expanded clonotype changes were possibly confounded. Researchers said unsorted PBMCs prevented a conclusive naive versus antigen-experienced comparison. Donors of long life had a larger count of naive CD4+ cells and greater diversity than aged donors.

CDR1 and CDR2 from the germline V gene are DFQATT and SNEGSKA (reference sequence). The CDR3 sequence is 18 residues long. Trimming stripped 1 base from V and 4 bases from J, with 26 bases between. The use of a sample-barcoded 5' primer and a J-beta primer mix characterized a second PCR of roughly 7 to 11 cycles. Carrying 12 random nucleotides, a template-switch adaptor labeled each individual cDNA molecule. Via MiXCR, TCRdb re-called the 5' RACE reads, giving one row per CDR3 protein. Here the sample spans approximately 700,000 distinct CDR3 sequences, roughly 32% being singletons. Sequenced input: blood. V gene TRBV20-1 combines with J gene TRBJ2-7, with D possibly being TRBD2 (6 bases). This TCR came from a woman older than 75 in good health. The CDR3 sequence: CSARAWRGYRSSGYEQYF. CDR3 DNA: TGCAGTGCTAGAGCGTGGAGGGGCTACCGGAGTTCGGGGTACGAGCAGTACTTC.